This T cell receptor (beta chain) was found in a study of graft-versus-host responses after intestinal transplantation. Overall study: Recipients had transplants, and these were multivisceral, liver-intestinal, or isolated intestinal. Recipients across the board were started on anti-thymocyte globulin induction, then kept on tacrolimus and steroids for about 3 years. General study results and limits: GvH clonotypes were identified within recipient marrow, with a subset emerging first in ileum or blood.

The repertoire was sequenced with immunoSEQ multiplex PCR; TCRdb's copy has only in-frame clones and lacks some. The sample shows more than 65,000 clones, approximately 93% of them seen only once. The V and J ends lost 1 base and 7 bases, in that order; junction bases with no gene match: 13. The CDR3 spans 16 residues. In germline, CDR1 is LNHDA, CDR2 SQIVND (reference sequence). About this clone itself: What it binds is not known.

The chain recombines TRBV19 with TRBJ2-7, with TRBD1 matching over 7 bases. The sample in question was unstimulated CD8+ T cells sorted from spleen or lymph node cells, obtained before intestinal transplant. This TCR was recovered from a human donor who received an intestinal transplant. The CDR3 is CASSIGSLDRPYEQYF. CDR3 nucleotides: TGTGCCAGTAGTATAGGTTCCCTGGACAGGCCGTATGAGCAGTACTTC.